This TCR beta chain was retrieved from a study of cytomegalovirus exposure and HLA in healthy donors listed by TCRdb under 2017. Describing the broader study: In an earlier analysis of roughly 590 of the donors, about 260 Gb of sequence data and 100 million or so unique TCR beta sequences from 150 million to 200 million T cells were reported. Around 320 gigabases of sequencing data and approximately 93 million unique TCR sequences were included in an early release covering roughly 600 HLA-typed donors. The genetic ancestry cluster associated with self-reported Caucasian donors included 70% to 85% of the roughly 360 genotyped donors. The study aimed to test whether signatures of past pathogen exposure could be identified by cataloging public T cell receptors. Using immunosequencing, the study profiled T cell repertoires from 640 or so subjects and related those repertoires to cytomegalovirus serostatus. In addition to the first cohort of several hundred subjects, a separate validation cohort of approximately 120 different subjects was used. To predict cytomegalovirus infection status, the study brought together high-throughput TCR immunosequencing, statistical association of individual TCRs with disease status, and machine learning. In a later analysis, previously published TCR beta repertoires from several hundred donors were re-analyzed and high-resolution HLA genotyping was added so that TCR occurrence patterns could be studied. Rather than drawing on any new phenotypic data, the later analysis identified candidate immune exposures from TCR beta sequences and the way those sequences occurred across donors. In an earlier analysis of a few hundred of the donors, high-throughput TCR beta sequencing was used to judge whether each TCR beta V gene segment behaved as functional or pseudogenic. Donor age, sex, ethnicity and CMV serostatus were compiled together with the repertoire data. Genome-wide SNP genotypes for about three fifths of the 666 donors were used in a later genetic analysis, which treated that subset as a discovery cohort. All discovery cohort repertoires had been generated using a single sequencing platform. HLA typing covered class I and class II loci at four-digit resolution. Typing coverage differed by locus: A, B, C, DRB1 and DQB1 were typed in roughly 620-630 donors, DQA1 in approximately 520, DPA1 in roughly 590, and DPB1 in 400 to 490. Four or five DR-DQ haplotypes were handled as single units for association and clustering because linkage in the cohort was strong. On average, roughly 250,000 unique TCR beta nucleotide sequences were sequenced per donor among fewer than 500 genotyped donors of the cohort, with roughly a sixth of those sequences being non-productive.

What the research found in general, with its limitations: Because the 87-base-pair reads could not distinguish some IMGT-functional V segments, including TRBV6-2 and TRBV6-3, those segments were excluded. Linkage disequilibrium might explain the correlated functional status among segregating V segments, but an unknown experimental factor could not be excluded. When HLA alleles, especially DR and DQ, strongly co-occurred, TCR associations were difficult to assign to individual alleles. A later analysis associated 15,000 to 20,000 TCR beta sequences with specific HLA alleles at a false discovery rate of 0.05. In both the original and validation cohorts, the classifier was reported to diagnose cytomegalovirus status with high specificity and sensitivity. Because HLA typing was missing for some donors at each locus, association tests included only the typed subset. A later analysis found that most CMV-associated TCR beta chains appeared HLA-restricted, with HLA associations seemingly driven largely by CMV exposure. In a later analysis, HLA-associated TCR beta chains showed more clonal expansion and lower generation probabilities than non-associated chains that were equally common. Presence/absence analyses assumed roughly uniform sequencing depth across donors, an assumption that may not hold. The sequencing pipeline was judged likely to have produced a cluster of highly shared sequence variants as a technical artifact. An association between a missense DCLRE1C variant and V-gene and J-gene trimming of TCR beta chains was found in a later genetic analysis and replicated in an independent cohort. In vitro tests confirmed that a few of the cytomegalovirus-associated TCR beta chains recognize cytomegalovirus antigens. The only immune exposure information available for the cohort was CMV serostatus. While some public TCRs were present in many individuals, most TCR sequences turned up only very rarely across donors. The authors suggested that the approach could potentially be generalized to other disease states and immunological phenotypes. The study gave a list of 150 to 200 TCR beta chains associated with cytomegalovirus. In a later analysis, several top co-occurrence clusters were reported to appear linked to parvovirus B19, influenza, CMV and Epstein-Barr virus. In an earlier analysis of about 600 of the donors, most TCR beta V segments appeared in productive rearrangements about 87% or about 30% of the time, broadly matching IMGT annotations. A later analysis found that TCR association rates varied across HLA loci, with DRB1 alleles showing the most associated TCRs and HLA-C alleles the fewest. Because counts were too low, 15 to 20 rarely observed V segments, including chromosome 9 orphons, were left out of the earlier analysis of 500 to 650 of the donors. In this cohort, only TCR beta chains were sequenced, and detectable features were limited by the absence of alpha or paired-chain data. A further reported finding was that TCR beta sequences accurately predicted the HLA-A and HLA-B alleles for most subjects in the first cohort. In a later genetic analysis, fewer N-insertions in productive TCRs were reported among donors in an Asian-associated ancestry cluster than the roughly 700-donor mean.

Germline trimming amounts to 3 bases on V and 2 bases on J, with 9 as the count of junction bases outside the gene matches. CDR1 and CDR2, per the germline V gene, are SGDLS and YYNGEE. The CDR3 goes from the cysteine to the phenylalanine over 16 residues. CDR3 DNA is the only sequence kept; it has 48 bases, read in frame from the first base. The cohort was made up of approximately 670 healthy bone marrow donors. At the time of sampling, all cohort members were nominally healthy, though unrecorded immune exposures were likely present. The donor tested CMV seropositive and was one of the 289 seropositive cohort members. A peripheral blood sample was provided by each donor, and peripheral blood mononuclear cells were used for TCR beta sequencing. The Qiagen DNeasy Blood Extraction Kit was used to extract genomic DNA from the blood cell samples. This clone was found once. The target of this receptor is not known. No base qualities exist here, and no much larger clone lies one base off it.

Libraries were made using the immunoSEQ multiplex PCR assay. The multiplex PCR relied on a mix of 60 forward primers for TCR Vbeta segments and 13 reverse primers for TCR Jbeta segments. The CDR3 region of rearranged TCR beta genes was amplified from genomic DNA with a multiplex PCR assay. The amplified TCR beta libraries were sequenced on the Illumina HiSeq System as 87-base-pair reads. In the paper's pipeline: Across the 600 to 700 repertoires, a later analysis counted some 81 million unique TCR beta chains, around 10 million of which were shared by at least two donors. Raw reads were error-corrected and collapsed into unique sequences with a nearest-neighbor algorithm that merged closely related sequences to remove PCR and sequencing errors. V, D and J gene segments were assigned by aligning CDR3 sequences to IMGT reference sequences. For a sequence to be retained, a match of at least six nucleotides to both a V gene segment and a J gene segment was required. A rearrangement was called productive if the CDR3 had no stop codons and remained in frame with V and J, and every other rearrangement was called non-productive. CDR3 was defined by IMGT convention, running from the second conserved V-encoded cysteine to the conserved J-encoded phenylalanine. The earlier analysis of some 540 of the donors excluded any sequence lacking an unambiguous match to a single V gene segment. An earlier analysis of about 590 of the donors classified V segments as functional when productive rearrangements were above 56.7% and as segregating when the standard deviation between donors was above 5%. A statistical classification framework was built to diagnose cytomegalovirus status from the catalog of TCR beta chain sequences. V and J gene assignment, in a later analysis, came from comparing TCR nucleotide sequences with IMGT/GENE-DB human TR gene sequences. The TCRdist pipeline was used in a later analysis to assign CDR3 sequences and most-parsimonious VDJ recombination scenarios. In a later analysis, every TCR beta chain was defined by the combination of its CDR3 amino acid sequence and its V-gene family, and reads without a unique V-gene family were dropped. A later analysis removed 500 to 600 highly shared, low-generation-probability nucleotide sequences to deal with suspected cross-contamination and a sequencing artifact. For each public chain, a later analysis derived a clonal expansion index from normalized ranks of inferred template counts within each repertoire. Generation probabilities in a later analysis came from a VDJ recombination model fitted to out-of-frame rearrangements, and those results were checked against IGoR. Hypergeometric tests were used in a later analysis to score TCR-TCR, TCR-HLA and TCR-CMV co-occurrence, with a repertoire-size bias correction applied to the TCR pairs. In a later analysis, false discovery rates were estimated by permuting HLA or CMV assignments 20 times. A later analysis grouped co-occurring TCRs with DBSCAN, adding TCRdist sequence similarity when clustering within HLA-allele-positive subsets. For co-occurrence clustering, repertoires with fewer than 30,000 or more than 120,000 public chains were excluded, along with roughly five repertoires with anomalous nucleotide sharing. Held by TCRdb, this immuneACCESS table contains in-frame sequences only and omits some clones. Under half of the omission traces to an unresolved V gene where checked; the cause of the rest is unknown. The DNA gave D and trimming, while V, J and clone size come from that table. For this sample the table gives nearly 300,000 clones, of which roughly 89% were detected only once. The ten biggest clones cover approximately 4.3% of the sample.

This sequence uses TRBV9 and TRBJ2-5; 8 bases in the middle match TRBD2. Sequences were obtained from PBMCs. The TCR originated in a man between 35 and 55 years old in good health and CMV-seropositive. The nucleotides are TGTGCCAGCAGCGCCCGGGAGGGGCGGCTTCAAGAGACCCAGTACTTC. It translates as CASSAREGRLQETQYF.